This T cell receptor (beta chain) derives from a study of beta chain features in type 1 diabetes. Findings and limits, study-wide: The VDJ junctions of type 1 diabetes patients carried fewer insertions and more deletions. For Type 1 diabetes patients, all four CD4+ subsets carried TCRB CDR3s that were moderately but significantly shorter.

The CDR3 contains 13 residues. Germline CDR1 reads MDHEN; CDR2 reads SYDVKM. With 9 bases removed from V and 0 bases from J, the gap between germline ends came to 11 bases. Reverse transcribing all isolated RNA meant expressed TCRB transcripts were sequenced. This table comes from immunoSEQ multiplex PCR, and its TCRdb copy is limited to in-frame clones, with some not included. The repertoire holds some 370,000 clones, with around 10% as singletons. Turning to this clone: The antigen is not known.

What was sequenced was central memory CD4+ T cells from blood. The chain joins TRBV28 to TRBJ1-1; no firm D call. This clonotype originated in a man between 25 and 39 years old with type 1 diabetes. The CDR3, as DNA: TGTGCCAGTTTCGGGAACATGAACACTGAAGCTTTCTTT. Translating it yields CASFGNMNTEAFF. Complete variable domain (other parts from reference TRBV28 and TRBJ1-1): DVKVTQSSRYLVKRTGEKVFLECVQDMDHENMFWYRQDPGLGLRLIYFSYDVKMKEKGDIPEGYSVSREKKERFSLILESASTNQTSMYLCASFGNMNTEAFFGQGTRLTVV.